This T cell receptor beta chain was sequenced in a study of blood T cell repertoires in COVID-19. Germline CDR1 and CDR2: MNHEY and SMNVEV (reference sequence). The V end lost 2 bases, the J end lost 6 bases, and 21 bases lay between the germline ends. There are 17 residues in the CDR3. Profiling relied on immunoSEQ multiplex PCR, and the TCRdb table lists in-frame clones only, not all of them. The sample holds just over 300,000 clones; over 75% are singletons and the top ten take over 2%. The receptor's source is a young man who had recovered from COVID-19. Sequenced sample: PBMCs or T cells enriched from blood (not recorded which). V is TRBV27 and J is TRBJ2-3; D might be TRBD2 (6 bases). CDR3 sequence reads: CASSLDSGWGESDTQYF. CDR3 nucleotides: TGTGCCAGCAGTTTAGACTCTGGTTGGGGGGAATCCGATACGCAGTATTTT.